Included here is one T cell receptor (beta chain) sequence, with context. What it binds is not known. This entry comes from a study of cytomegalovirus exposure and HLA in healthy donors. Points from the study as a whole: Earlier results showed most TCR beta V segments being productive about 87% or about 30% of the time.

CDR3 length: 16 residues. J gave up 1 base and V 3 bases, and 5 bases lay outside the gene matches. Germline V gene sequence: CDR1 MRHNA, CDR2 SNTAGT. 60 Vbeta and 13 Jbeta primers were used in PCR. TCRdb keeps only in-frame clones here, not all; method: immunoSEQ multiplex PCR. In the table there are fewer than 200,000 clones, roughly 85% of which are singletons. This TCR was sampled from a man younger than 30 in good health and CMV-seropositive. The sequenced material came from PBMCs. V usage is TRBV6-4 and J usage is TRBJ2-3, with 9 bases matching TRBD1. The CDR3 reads CASSEGRQGGTDTQYF. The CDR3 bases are TGTGCCAGCAGTGAAGGTCGACAGGGGGGCACAGATACGCAGTATTTT.